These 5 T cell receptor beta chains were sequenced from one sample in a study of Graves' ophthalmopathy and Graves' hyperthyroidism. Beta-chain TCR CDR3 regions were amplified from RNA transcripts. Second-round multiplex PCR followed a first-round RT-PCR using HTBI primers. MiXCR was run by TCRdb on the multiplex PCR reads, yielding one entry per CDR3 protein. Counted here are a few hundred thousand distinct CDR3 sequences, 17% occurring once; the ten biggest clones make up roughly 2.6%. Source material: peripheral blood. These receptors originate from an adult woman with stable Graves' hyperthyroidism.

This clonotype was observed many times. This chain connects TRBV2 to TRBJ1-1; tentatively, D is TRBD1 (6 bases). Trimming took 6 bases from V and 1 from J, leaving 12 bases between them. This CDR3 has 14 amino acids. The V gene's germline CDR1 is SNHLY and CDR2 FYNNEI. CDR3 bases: TGTGCCAGCAGGGCCGGGGGCCCGAACACTGAAGCTTTCTTT. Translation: CASRAGGPNTEAFF.

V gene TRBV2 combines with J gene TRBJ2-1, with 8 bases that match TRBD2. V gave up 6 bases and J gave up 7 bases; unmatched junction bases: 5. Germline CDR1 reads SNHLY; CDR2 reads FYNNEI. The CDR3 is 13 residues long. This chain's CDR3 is CASSGRAFNEQFF. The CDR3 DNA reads TGTGCCAGCAGCGGGAGGGCTTTTAATGAGCAGTTCTTC.

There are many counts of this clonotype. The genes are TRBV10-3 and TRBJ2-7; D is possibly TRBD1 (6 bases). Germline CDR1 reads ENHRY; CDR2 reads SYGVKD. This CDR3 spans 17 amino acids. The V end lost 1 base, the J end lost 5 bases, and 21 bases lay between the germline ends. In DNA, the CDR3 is TGTGCCATCAGTGAGTATCCCCCCAGGGGCCCGTATGACGAGCAGTACTTC. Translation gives CAISEYPPRGPYDEQYF.

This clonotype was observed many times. CDR3 DNA sequence: TGTGCCAGCAGCTCCCGGACAGTCAACTATGGCTACACCTTC. Its protein is CASSSRTVNYGYTF. The chain recombines TRBV7-2 with TRBJ1-2, with a weak D call TRBD1 (6 bases). Germline assignment: CDR1 SGHTA and CDR2 FQGNSA. This CDR3 is built from 14 residues. Trimming took off 4 bases at V and 2 bases at J, with 11 bases between the two ends.

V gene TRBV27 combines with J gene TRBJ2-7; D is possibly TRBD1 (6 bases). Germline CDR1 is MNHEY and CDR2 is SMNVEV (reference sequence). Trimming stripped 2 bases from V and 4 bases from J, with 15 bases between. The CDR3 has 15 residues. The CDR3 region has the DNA TGTGCCAGCAGTTTAGCCCCCCCCAGGGGTTACGAGCAGTACTTC. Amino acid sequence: CASSLAPPRGYEQYF.